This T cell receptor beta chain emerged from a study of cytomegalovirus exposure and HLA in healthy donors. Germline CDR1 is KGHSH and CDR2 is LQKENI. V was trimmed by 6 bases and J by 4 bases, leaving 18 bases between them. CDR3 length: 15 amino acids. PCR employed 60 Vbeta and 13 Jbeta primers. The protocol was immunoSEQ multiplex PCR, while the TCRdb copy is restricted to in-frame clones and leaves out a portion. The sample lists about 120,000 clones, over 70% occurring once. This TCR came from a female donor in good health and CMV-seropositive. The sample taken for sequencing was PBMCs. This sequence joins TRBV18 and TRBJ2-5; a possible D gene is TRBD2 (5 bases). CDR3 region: CASSPYGGLTETQYF. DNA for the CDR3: TGTGCCAGCTCCCCCTACGGCGGGTTAACAGAGACCCAGTACTTC.